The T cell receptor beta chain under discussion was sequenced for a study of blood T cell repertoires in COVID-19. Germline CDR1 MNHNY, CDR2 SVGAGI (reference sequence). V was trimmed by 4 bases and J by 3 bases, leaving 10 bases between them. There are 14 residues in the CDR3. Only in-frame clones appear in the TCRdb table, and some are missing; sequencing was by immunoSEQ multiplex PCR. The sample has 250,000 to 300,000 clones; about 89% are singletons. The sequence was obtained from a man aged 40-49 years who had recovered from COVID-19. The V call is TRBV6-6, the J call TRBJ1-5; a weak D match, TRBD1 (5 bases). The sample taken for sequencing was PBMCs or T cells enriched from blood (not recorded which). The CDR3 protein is CASSWGGDNQPQHF. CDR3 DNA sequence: TGTGCCAGCAGTTGGGGCGGAGACAATCAGCCCCAGCATTTT.